Each of the 16 T cell receptor beta chains below was sequenced from the same sample in a study of spatial heterogeneity in lung cancer. TCRdb used MiXCR to reprocess the 5' RACE reads, holding one entry per CDR3 protein. Among about 85,000 distinct CDR3 sequences listed, about 20% were seen once. Time point specified: sample taken at primary tumor resection. Sequencing of whole RNA from tumor, nontumor lung or frozen PBMC involved no sorting. Sample: PBMCs, taken at surgery. Receptor source: a male donor with early-stage non-small cell lung cancer.

V is TRBV21-1 and J is TRBJ1-1. TRBV21-1 is shown as a pseudogene. CDR3 length equals 10 residues. The CDR3 loop is CASSRIEAFF. The CDR3 DNA sequence: TGTGCCAGCAGCAGAATAGAAGCTTTCTTT.

This chain connects TRBV19 to TRBJ1-2; TRBD1 matches 9 bases. The CDR3 contains 19 residues. Germline values: CDR1 LNHDA, CDR2 SQIVND (reference sequence). The V and J ends lost 11 bases and 7 bases, in that order; junction bases with no gene match: 29. As DNA, the CDR3 is TGTGCCGCTCGAGACACTTTCGGACAGGGGCGTCACTATTCGGGTGGCTACACCTTC. Translated: CAARDTFGQGRHYSGGYTF.

This clonotype has ten or more counts. The J gene is TRBJ2-2, the V gene TRBV4-1; 7 nucleotides line up with TRBD1. Germline values: CDR1 MGHRA, CDR2 YSYEKL. CDR3 length: 16 residues. The trim removed 7 bases at V and 4 bases at J, leaving 12 bases unmatched. The CDR3 DNA follows: TGCGCCAGCACCCTAGAGGTAGCAGGGGGCACCGGGGAGCTGTTTTTT. It translates to CASTLEVAGGTGELFF.

The genes are TRBV7-2 and TRBJ2-1; D might be TRBD1 or TRBD2, each matching 5 bases. Per germline, CDR1 SGHTA and CDR2 FQGNSA. Deletions cut 5 bases from V and 6 bases from J, with 14 bases between. The length of the CDR3 is 14 residues. The CDR3 loop reads CASSLGTPINEQFF. The DNA for the CDR3 is TGTGCCAGCAGCCTGGGGACCCCCATCAATGAGCAGTTCTTC. Combining the CDR3 with reference TRBV7-2 and TRBJ2-1 gives the whole variable domain GAGVSQSPSNKVTEKGKDVELRCDPISGHTALYWYRQSLGQGLEFLIYFQGNSAPDKSGLPSDRFSAERTGGSVSTLTIQRTQQEDSAVYLCASSLGTPINEQFFGPGTRLTVL.

Only a few counts were recorded for this clonotype. The V call is TRBV19, the J call TRBJ2-4; 9 bases fit TRBD1. CDR1 LNHDA and CDR2 SQIVND come from the germline V gene (reference sequence). Losses at the gene ends were 5 bases for V and 8 bases for J; bases not matched to a gene: 4. This CDR3 is built from 13 residues. The CDR3 nucleotides are TGTGCCAGTAGTTGGGACAGGGTTGACATTCAGTACTTC. It translates to CASSWDRVDIQYF.

In this sample, this clonotype turned up a few times. The chain uses TRBV5-1 and TRBJ2-7; D could derive from TRBD1 or TRBD2 (5 bases each). The V gene lost 8 bases and the J gene lost 1 base, with 10 bases spanning the gap. The CDR3 is 12 residues long. The germline CDR1 and CDR2 sequences are SGHRS and YFSETQ. This CDR3 is CASGGSSYEQYF. CDR3 nucleotide sequence: TGCGCCAGTGGGGGTAGTTCCTACGAGCAGTACTTC.

This clonotype turned up a few times. The CDR3 loop is CASSPANYGYTF. For the CDR3, the DNA is TGTGCCAGCAGCCCCGCTAACTATGGCTACACCTTC. This sequence joins TRBV28 and TRBJ1-2; the D is unclear. The CDR3 sequence is 12 residues long. Trimming took 6 bases from V and 0 from J, leaving 5 bases between them. CDR1 MDHEN and CDR2 SYDVKM come from the germline V gene.

This clonotype occurred many times. The chain is built from TRBV29-1 and TRBJ2-6, with D perhaps matching TRBD1 (6 bases). The CDR3 runs 17 residues. Trimming removed 3 bases from V and 0 bases from J, with 15 bases in between. CDR1 SQVTM and CDR2 ANQGSEA come from the germline V gene. The CDR3 loop reads CSVDGGRAHSGANVLTF. The CDR3 DNA is TGCAGCGTTGATGGGGGCAGGGCACACTCTGGGGCCAACGTCCTGACTTTC.

This clonotype was observed a handful of times. The chain links TRBV7-6 to TRBJ2-5; possibly TRBD1 or TRBD2 for D (5 bases each). Looked up from germline, CDR1 is SGHVS and CDR2 is FNYEAQ. The CDR3 loop spans 12 amino acids. V was cut by 1 base and J by 8 bases, with 8 bases left in between. The CDR3 sequence is CASSLEGTTQYF. CDR3 nucleotide sequence: TGTGCCAGCAGCTTAGAGGGGACCACCCAGTACTTC.

In this sample, this clonotype turned up many times. J is TRBJ2-3 and V is TRBV28; 8 bases agree with TRBD1. Trimming at V came to 3 bases and at J to 4 bases, leaving 6 bases not matched to a gene. The CDR3 runs to 15 residues. Germline V gene lookup returns CDR1 MDHEN and CDR2 SYDVKM. This CDR3 is CASSLRDRLPDTQYF. CDR3 DNA: TGTGCCAGCAGTTTGAGGGACAGGCTACCAGATACGCAGTATTTT.

This clonotype was counted between two and nine times. The gene calls are TRBV9 and TRBJ1-3, with D unclear. Trimming stripped 3 bases from V and 0 bases from J, with 7 bases between. Germline V CDR1 and CDR2: SGDLS, YYNGEE. The CDR3 has 14 residues. The CDR3 region has the DNA TGTGCCAGCAGCGACCAAGTCTCTGGAAACACCATATATTTT. Protein sequence: CASSDQVSGNTIYF.

J is TRBJ1-5 and V is TRBV7-2; D not resolved. Germline values: CDR1 SGHTA, CDR2 FQGNSA. Trimming left V 0 bases short and J 5 bases short, with 5 bases between. CDR3 size: 13 residues. The CDR3, as DNA: TGTGCCAGCAGCTTAGCGCTCTATCAGCCCCAGCATTTT. This codes for CASSLALYQPQHF. Supplemented by reference TRBV7-2 and TRBJ1-5, the full variable domain reads GAGVSQSPSNKVTEKGKDVELRCDPISGHTALYWYRQSLGQGLEFLIYFQGNSAPDKSGLPSDRFSAERTGGSVSTLTIQRTQQEDSAVYLCASSLALYQPQHFGDGTRLSIL.

The rearrangement uses TRBV6-6 and TRBJ1-6, with TRBD1 matching 7 bases. After removal of 5 bases from V and 7 bases from J, the junction contained 2 bases not matched to a gene. The germline V gene has CDR1 MNHNY and CDR2 SVGAGI (reference sequence). The CDR3 totals 13 residues. CDR3 sequence: CASSADRNSPLHF. The CDR3 DNA follows: TGTGCCAGCAGTGCGGACAGGAATTCACCCCTCCACTTT.

The chain couples TRBV9 to TRBJ2-3; D is ambiguous. This CDR3 comprises 16 residues. Germline V gene data show CDR1 as SGDLS and CDR2 as YYNGEE. With 0 bases removed from V and 0 bases from J, the gap between germline ends came to 11 bases. CDR3 sequence reads: CASSVEGLVSTDTQYF. The CDR3 DNA sequence: TGTGCCAGCAGCGTAGAAGGATTGGTTAGCACAGATACGCAGTATTTT.

This clonotype was recorded a few times. The V and J genes are TRBV11-1 and TRBJ1-1; D is undetermined. V dropped 5 bases and J dropped 2 bases, with 12 bases sitting between them. From germline, CDR1 is SGHAT and CDR2 FQDESV (reference sequence). The length of the CDR3 is 14 residues. Here the CDR3 reads CASSPFQSNTEAFF. The CDR3 DNA is TGTGCCAGCAGCCCGTTCCAGTCAAACACTGAAGCTTTCTTT.

This clonotype was seen many times. V gene TRBV27 combines with J gene TRBJ2-5, with a possible D match to TRBD1 (6 bases). V was trimmed by 3 bases and J by 2 bases, leaving 10 bases between them. Germline V lookup: CDR1 MNHEY, CDR2 SMNVEV (reference sequence). The CDR3 sequence is 14 residues long. The CDR3 spells CASSFGQRQETQYF. DNA for the CDR3: TGTGCCAGCAGTTTTGGACAGAGACAAGAGACCCAGTACTTC.